This T cell receptor (beta chain) was captured by sequencing in a study of shared clonotypes between healthy human individuals (dated by TCRdb to the early 2020s). Describing the broader study: Three men and a couple of women, aged 18 to 49 years, made up the cohort. Leukapheresis yielded between about 0.85 and 9 billion PBMCs per donor. To estimate repertoire size and how much clonotype sharing occurs between individuals, the study deeply sequenced the blood TCR repertoires of 5 or 6 healthy adults. For each donor, CD4 naive and CD4 memory were each run on three plates, CD8 naive on two plates, and CD8 memory on one plate. To increase sequencing depth and limit assay-specific biases, TCR repertoire library preparation and sequencing were carried out by different laboratories using diverse techniques.

The paper's findings and limits, for the study overall: Even with the large sequencing depth, rarefaction of the sorted-subset datasets indicated that sequencing was incomplete. Naive subsets generally had larger estimated clonotype richness than memory subsets. About 5% of naive CD4, 3.5% of naive CD8, 2% to 2.5% of memory CD4, and around 0.4% of memory CD8 clonotypes were shared across several donors. Clonotypes shared by all four sorted-subset donors showed higher generation probabilities than non-shared clonotypes. Sampling was limited to blood, and TCR repertoires in tissue likely differ from TCR repertoires in blood. Pairwise subsampling led to the expectation that sequencing depth would affect the degree of clonotype sharing among donors. The genetic and exposure-history diversity represented was limited by the small number of donors.

This clone was counted a single time. Its antigen remains unidentified. Nothing much larger sits one base from this clone, and base qualities are not available. The donors were healthy, HIV-negative adults with no recently reported acute infections or vaccinations. Every donor was a Caucasian adult living in Nashville, Tennessee, USA. CD8 memory samples combined magnetically selected CD45RO+ cells with CCR7-negative CD45RA+ effector memory (TemRA) cells. Blood was collected by leukapheresis, and PBMCs were isolated by Ficoll-Histopaque density gradient centrifugation and then cryopreserved in liquid nitrogen vapor phase. Analytical flow cytometry was used to check the purity and quantity of every magnetically sorted T cell population. Genomic DNA was isolated from every sorted fraction and measured by UV absorbance on a Nanodrop 2000c. TCR CDR3 regions were amplified from genomic DNA by multiplex PCR using the deep immunoSEQ assay. For each cell subset, the extracted genomic DNA was distributed evenly across all wells of several immunoSEQ 96-well plates, and each plate served as one replicate. For sorted subsets, each replicate PCR was loaded with roughly 200 ng genomic DNA, equivalent to 25,000 to 30,000 T cell genomes. The purified libraries were quantified using a Qubit 3.0 fluorometer, sized with a Bioanalyzer 2100, and then quantified again using the KAPA Library Quantification kit. A separate single-read 150-cycle Illumina NextSeq 550 flow cell was used to sequence each immunoSEQ 96-well plate. Turning to the authors' computational methods: Because the immunoSEQ output included only junctional sequences and no quality scores, the filtering could not be the same as the filtering used for full-length reads. To assign V/J genes and CDR3, sequences were annotated using PyIR, a Python wrapper for IgBLAST v1.9, with IMGT germline references. Any read was removed if the V/J assignment was weak (E-value above 1e-6), the CDR3 was missing, or the read contained stop codons, out-of-frame junctions, or ambiguous translated residues. A V3J clonotype was defined by an identical inferred V gene, J gene, and CDR3 amino acid sequence. The percentage overlap between two repertoires was calculated by dividing the number of shared unique clonotypes by the size of the smaller repertoire. Richness of each repertoire was evaluated using RTK rarefaction, the Chao1 estimator, and Recon v2.1 estimates of unobserved clonotypes. OLGA was used to compute generation probabilities for all TCRbeta clonotypes that the gDNA method yielded from four donors. The table was pulled from immuneACCESS by TCRdb, which kept in-frame rearrangements only. Such tables lose some clones; where checked, under half of the loss comes from unresolved V genes, and the rest has no known cause. From that table come the V and J calls and clone size; the DNA was used to work out D and trimming. This sample has approximately 640,000 clones in its table, and about 92% of those were observed once. The ten largest account for 34% of the sample.

The receptor comes from a man in his late teens or twenties in good health. Some clones in this sample may be carry-over from other donors' samples. The specimen sequenced was memory CD8+ T cells from PBMCs. Explained via the paper, the cell subset or site label denotes: CD45RO+ cells pooled with CCR7-negative TemRA cells.

The DNA reads TGTGCCAGCAGCGCCGGCGGGGAGGCAGATACGCAGTATTTT. It is translated as CASSAGGEADTQYF. Recombination linked TRBV9 to TRBJ2-3; the D gene is perhaps TRBD2, from 6 matching bases. The germline V gene yields SGDLS for CDR1 and YYNGEE for CDR2. V drops 3 bases and J drops 4 bases, leaving 12 bases in between. Counted from cysteine to phenylalanine, this CDR3 has 14 amino acids. The entry retains the CDR3 DNA only, 42 bases that are in frame from base 1.